This T cell receptor (beta chain) came from a study of shared clonotypes between healthy human individuals. Study results and caveats: Estimated richness was generally greater in naive than memory subsets.

CDR3 length equals 16 residues. V lost 2 bases and J lost 4; bases outside the gene matches: 8. From germline, CDR1 is MNHEY and CDR2 SVGAGI. With regard to this clone: Antigen: not known.

Deep-level assay runs were performed. Sorted-subset replicate PCRs used 150 to 200 ng of genomic DNA. This amount corresponded to some 30,000 T cell genomes. The protocol was immunoSEQ multiplex PCR, while the TCRdb copy is restricted to in-frame clones and leaves out a portion. The table lists some 2 million clones, over 85% of them singletons. The sample consisted of naive CD4+ T cells sorted from blood. Subset of the sample: CD45RA+ positively selected. This receptor was taken from a young man in good health. This chain uses TRBV6-5 with TRBJ2-5; TRBD1 matches 9 bases. CDR3 in amino acids: CASSYTGQGRGETQYF. DNA of the CDR3: TGTGCCAGCAGTTACACCGGACAGGGGAGGGGAGAGACCCAGTACTTC.